Presented here are 11 T cell receptor beta chains from one specimen sequenced in a study of T cell responses to AZD1222 COVID-19 vaccine (dated by TCRdb to about 2021). The sample's time point, from its label and the paper: baseline before first vaccination. Libraries were built with the immunoSEQ multiplex PCR assay. TCRdb holds this immuneACCESS table with in-frame rearrangements only. Some clones are missing; in checked studies, unresolved V genes explain under half, and the rest has no known cause. The sample records about 120,000 clones, around 85% of which are singletons. The ten largest clonotypes hold approximately 1.6% of the sample. The source material was peripheral blood, sampled on day 0 of AZD1222 vaccination. These TCRs come from an adult in good health.

This chain links TRBV2 with TRBJ2-4; 10 bases are shared with TRBD1. V shed 6 bases and J 2 bases; nucleotides not matched to a gene: 4. The CDR3 has 15 residues. Germline V gene sequence: CDR1 SNHLY, CDR2 FYNNEI. This chain's CDR3 is CASSWTGGSKNIQYF. CDR3 DNA sequence: TGTGCCAGCAGCTGGACAGGGGGTTCCAAAAACATTCAGTACTTC.

The genes are TRBV7-6 and TRBJ1-2; TRBD1 agrees at 9 bases. With V trimmed by 2 bases and J by 2 bases, 6 bases remained unmatched. CDR3 length: 16 amino acids. Germline V gene lookup returns CDR1 SGHVS and CDR2 FNYEAQ. CDR3 nucleotide sequence: TGTGCCAGCAGCTTACCTCCGGGACAGGGAAACTATGGCTACACCTTC. Residues: CASSLPPGQGNYGYTF.

This clone was detected only a few times. V usage is TRBV11-2 and J usage is TRBJ1-1, with D unresolved. The V end lost 3 bases, the J end lost 11 bases, and 10 bases lay between the germline ends. The CDR3 has 11 residues. Looked up from germline, CDR1 is SGHAT and CDR2 is FQNNGV. In DNA, the CDR3 is TGTGCCAGCAGCTTTTCAGGTGGGGCTTTCTTT. Residues: CASSFSGGAFF.

The V call is TRBV7-3, the J call TRBJ1-2, with D perhaps matching TRBD1 (5 bases). CDR1 SGHTA and CDR2 FQGTGA come from the germline V gene. V lost 3 bases and J 4 bases, leaving 9 bases between the germline ends. The length of the CDR3 is 13 residues. The CDR3 spells CASSFGGVYGYTF. The CDR3 nucleotides are TGTGCCAGCAGCTTTGGGGGGGTCTATGGCTACACCTTC.

This clone has a single count. The chain carries TRBV11-2 and TRBJ1-2, with 8 bases identical to TRBD1. Germline V CDR1 and CDR2: SGHAT, FQNNGV. This CDR3 has 16 amino acids. Trimming removed 5 bases from V and 3 bases from J; junction bases left unmatched: 11. The CDR3 DNA reads as TGTGCCAGCAGCCCAAGACAGGGGAGAAGGGACTATGGCTACACCTTC. Its protein product is CASSPRQGRRDYGYTF.

The chain has TRBV29-1 and TRBJ1-1, with D hard to call. From germline, CDR1 is SQVTM and CDR2 ANQGSEA. CDR3 length equals 13 residues. V lost 6 bases and J lost 5, with 16 bases in between. The chain's CDR3 is CSVGSVIGTEAFF. CDR3 DNA sequence: TGCAGCGTCGGATCTGTGATAGGTACTGAAGCTTTCTTT.

This clone showed up just once. The rearrangement joins TRBV9 to TRBJ1-4; TRBD1 is a possible D gene (6 bases). Between the trimmed V and J ends, which lost 1 base and 6 bases, there was a span of 13 bases. Germline CDR1 reads SGDLS; CDR2 reads YYNGEE. CDR3 size: 15 residues. The CDR3 loop is CASSVRPGHDEKLFF. The CDR3 nucleotides read TGTGCCAGCAGCGTAAGGCCGGGACACGATGAAAAACTGTTTTTT.

The chain links TRBV6-5 to TRBJ2-7; D remains ambiguous. V lost 0 bases and J 4 bases, leaving 10 bases between the germline ends. Germline V gene data show CDR1 as MNHEY and CDR2 as SVGAGI. The CDR3 consists of 14 residues. CDR3 DNA sequence: TGTGCCAGCAGTTACTCCGAGGCTCAATACGAGCAGTACTTC. This translates into CASSYSEAQYEQYF.

DNA for the CDR3: TGTGCCACCAGTGTTGTACAGTTTTCCAATCAGCCCCAGCATTTT. Residues: CATSVVQFSNQPQHF. V gene TRBV24-1 combines with J gene TRBJ1-5; no definite D call. CDR3 length: 15 residues. The V gene lost 5 bases and the J gene lost 3 bases, with 13 bases spanning the gap. The germline V gene has CDR1 KGHDR and CDR2 SFDVKD.

In DNA form, the CDR3 reads TGTGCCAGCATTAGACAGGTGGCGCAGTACTACGAGCAGTACTTC. Protein sequence: CASIRQVAQYYEQYF. This chain joins TRBV6-5 and TRBJ2-7, with D possibly matching TRBD1 (6 bases). The CDR3 length is 15 residues. Trimming cost V 7 bases and J 3 bases, with 19 bases left between them. Germline V gene data show CDR1 as MNHEY and CDR2 as SVGAGI.

The CDR3 DNA sequence: TGTGCCAGCAAATTAAAAAGACGGACAAACACACTGTATAGCAATCAGCCCCAGCATTTT. It translates to CASKLKRRTNTLYSNQPQHF. The chain links TRBV6-4 to TRBJ1-5; D may be TRBD1 (5 bases). The CDR3 runs 20 residues. CDR1 and CDR2 (germline): MRHNA, SNTAGT. Trimming took off 7 bases at V and 0 bases at J, with 28 bases between the two ends.